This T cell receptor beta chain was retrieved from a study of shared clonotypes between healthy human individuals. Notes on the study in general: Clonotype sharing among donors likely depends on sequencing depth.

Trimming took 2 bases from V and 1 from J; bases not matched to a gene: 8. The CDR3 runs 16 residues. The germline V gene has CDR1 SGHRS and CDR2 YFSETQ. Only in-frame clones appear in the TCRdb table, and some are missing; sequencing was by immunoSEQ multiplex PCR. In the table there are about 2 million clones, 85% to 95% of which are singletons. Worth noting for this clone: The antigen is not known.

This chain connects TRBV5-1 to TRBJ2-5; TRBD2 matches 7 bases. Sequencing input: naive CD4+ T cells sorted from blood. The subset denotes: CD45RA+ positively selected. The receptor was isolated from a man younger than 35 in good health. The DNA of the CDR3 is TGCGCCAGCAGCTTAAGACTAGCTAACTCCCAAGAGACCCAGTACTTC. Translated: CASSLRLANSQETQYF. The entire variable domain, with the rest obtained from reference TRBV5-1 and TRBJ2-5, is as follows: KAGVTQTPRYLIKTRGQQVTLSCSPISGHRSVSWYQQTPGQGLQFLFEYFSETQRNKGNFPGRFSGRQFSNSRSEMNVSTLELGDSALYLCASSLRLANSQETQYFGPGTRLLVL.